This TCR beta chain was sequenced in a study of blood T cell repertoires in COVID-19. Study background: The United States, Italy and Spain provided the acute and convalescent COVID-19 samples. PBMCs, B-cell-depleted T cells, or T cells provided the cDNA or gDNA that made up the material.

With 1 base removed from V and 5 bases from J, the gap between germline ends came to 5 bases. Looked up from germline, CDR1 is SEHNR and CDR2 is FQNEAQ (reference sequence). The CDR3 is 12 residues long. Under the authors' procedure: The assay estimated nucleated cells by amplifying reference gene primers. Measured with immunoSEQ multiplex PCR; TCRdb has only the in-frame clones, and not every one. The V and J calls and clone size come from that table; D and trimming were worked out from the DNA. The table has some 270,000 clones, around 90% seen once. V is TRBV7-9 and J is TRBJ1-1; no definite D call. Sequenced: peripheral blood. This TCR derives from a man aged 50 to 59 with acute or convalescent COVID-19. This chain's CDR3 is CASSLDQTEAFF. The DNA of the CDR3 is TGTGCCAGCAGCTTAGACCAGACTGAAGCTTTCTTT.